These 5 T cell receptor beta chains share one sample of origin, sequenced in a study of response to subunit inactivated influenza vaccine. In TCRdb, the RT-PCR reads were re-called with MiXCR into one record per CDR3 protein. The sample holds over 400,000 distinct CDR3 sequences, approximately 13% seen once. The source material was PBMCs from blood, sampled 45 days after vaccination. Receptors were obtained from a man aged 45-65 years who received an inactivated influenza vaccine.

This sequence joins TRBV4-1 and TRBJ1-1; D unresolved. The CDR3 loop spans 15 amino acids. Germline loops: CDR1 MGHRA, CDR2 YSYEKL. V was shortened by 6 bases and J by 7 bases, with 21 bases between the two germline ends. CDR3 DNA sequence: TGCGCCAGCAGGTCCTTGATGGGGATCGGTGGTGAAGCTTTCTTT. Its translation is CASRSLMGIGGEAFF.

This clonotype was seen a few times. This rearrangement joins TRBV7-2 to TRBJ2-1; 9 nucleotides agree with TRBD1. The CDR3 spans 15 residues. Trimming removed 8 bases from V and 1 base from J; junction bases left unmatched: 6. Looked up from germline, CDR1 is SGHTA and CDR2 is FQGNSA. CDR3 in DNA: TGTGCCAGCCAAAGGGACAGGGCGTCCTACAATGAGCAGTTCTTC. Translation: CASQRDRASYNEQFF.

In its sample, this clonotype was seen a few times. The chain couples TRBV20-1 to TRBJ1-5; D gene unclear. In germline, CDR1 is DFQATT, CDR2 SNEGSKA (reference sequence). CDR3 length: 13 residues. Trimming removed 2 bases at V and 3 bases at J, with 8 bases between. The CDR3 DNA reads as TGCAGTGCTAGAATGGACCCCAATCAGCCCCAGCATTTT. This codes for CSARMDPNQPQHF.

The CDR3 coding sequence is TGCAGTGCTAGGGAAAGCCACGGGACAGGGTACAATGAGCAGTTCTTC. Its protein product is CSARESHGTGYNEQFF. The chain has TRBV20-1 and TRBJ2-1, with 9 bases matching TRBD1. The CDR3 is made up of 16 amino acids. Per germline, CDR1 DFQATT and CDR2 SNEGSKA (reference sequence). The trim removed 3 bases at V and 4 bases at J, leaving 10 bases unmatched.

The V and J genes are TRBV4-3 and TRBJ2-7; 11 bases are shared with TRBD1. Trimming took 4 bases from V and 3 from J; bases not matched to a gene: 5. This CDR3 is 15 amino acids long. From germline, CDR1 is LGHNA and CDR2 YSLEER. CDR3: CASSPRTGGHYEQYF. Here the CDR3 DNA reads TGCGCCAGCAGCCCTAGGACAGGGGGCCACTACGAGCAGTACTTC.